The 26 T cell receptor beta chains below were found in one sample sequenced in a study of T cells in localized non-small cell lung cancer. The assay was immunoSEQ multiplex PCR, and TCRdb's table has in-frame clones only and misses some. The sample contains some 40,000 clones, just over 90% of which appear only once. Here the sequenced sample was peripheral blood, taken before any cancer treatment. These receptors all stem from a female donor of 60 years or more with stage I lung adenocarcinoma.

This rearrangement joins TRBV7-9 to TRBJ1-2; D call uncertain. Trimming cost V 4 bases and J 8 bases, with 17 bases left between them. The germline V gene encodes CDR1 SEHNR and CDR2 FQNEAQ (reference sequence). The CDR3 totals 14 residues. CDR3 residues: CASSSGGQTGGYTF. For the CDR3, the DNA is TGTGCCAGCAGCTCCGGAGGGCAAACGGGGGGCTACACCTTC.

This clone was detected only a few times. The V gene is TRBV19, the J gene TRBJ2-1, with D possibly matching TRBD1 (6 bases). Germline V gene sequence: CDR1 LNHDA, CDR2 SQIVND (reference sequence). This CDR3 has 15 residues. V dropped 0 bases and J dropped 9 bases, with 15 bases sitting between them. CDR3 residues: CASSIDQGPTVEQFF. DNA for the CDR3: TGTGCCAGTAGTATAGACCAGGGGCCCACCGTTGAGCAGTTCTTC.

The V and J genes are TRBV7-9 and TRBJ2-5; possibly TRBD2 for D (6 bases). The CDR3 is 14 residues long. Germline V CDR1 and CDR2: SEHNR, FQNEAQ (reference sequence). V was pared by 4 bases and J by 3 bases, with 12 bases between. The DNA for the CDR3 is TGTGCCAGCAGCTGGGGGACTTTGAAAGAGACCCAGTACTTC. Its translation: CASSWGTLKETQYF.

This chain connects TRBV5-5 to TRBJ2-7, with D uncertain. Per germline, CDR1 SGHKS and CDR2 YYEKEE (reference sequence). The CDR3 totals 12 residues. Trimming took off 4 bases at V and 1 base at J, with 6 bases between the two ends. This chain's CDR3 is CASSQSSYEQYF. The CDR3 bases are TGTGCCAGCAGCCAAAGTTCCTACGAGCAGTACTTC.

The CDR3 region is CASSLGIRGTEAFF. The CDR3 nucleotides are TGCGCCAGCAGCTTGGGTATCAGAGGAACTGAAGCTTTCTTT. The chain carries TRBV5-1 and TRBJ1-1; D unresolved. CDR3 length: 14 residues. V dropped 0 bases and J dropped 5 bases, with 11 bases sitting between them. Germline V CDR1 and CDR2: SGHRS, YFSETQ. The variable domain in full, with the rest retrieved from reference TRBV5-1 and TRBJ1-1, is KAGVTQTPRYLIKTRGQQVTLSCSPISGHRSVSWYQQTPGQGLQFLFEYFSETQRNKGNFPGRFSGRQFSNSRSEMNVSTLELGDSALYLCASSLGIRGTEAFFGQGTRLTVV.

CDR3 loop: CASSRTRGGELFF. CDR3 nucleotide sequence: TGTGCCAGCAGCCGGACCCGAGGCGGGGAGCTGTTTTTT. V and J are TRBV7-8 and TRBJ2-2; D not certain. The CDR3 covers 13 residues. The V gene's germline CDR1 is SGHVS and CDR2 FQNEAQ. V gave up 5 bases and J gave up 7 bases, with 11 bases separating them.

CDR3 in amino acids: CASSFELAGGVYNEQFF. The CDR3 coding sequence is TGTGCCAGCAGTTTTGAGCTAGCGGGGGGGGTTTACAATGAGCAGTTCTTC. V is TRBV28 and J is TRBJ2-1, with 12 nucleotides matching TRBD2. The V gene's germline CDR1 is MDHEN and CDR2 SYDVKM. The CDR3 is made up of 17 amino acids. Unmatched junction bases numbered 7, after V lost 3 bases and J lost 4 bases.

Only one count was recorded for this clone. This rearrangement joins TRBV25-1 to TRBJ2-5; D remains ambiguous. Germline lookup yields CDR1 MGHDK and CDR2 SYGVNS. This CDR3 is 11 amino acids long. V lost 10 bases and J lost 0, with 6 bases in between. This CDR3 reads CATWYQETQYF. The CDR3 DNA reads TGTGCCACCTGGTACCAAGAGACCCAGTACTTC.

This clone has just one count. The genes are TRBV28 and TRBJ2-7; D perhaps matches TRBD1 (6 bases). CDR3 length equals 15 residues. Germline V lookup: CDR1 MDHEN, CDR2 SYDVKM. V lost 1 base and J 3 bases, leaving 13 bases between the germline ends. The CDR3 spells CASSLSGRGFYEQYV. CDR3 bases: TGTGCCAGCAGTTTATCGGGTAGGGGGTTCTACGAGCAGTACGTC.

The CDR3 region has the DNA TGTGCCAGCAGTGGTTGGACTGGAGGGGTTGAAAAACTGTTTTTT. It encodes CASSGWTGGVEKLFF. The V and J genes are TRBV25-1 and TRBJ1-4; TRBD1 is a possible D gene (5 bases). The CDR3 runs to 15 residues. The germline V gene encodes CDR1 MGHDK and CDR2 SYGVNS. Trimming removed 4 bases at V and 7 bases at J, with 16 bases between.

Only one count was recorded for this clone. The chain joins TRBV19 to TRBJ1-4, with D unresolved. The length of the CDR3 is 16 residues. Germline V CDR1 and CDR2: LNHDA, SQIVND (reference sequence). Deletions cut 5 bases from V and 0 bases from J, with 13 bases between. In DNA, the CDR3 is TGTGCCAGTAGTCCCCAGTGGTGGACAACTAATGAAAAACTGTTTTTT. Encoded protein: CASSPQWWTTNEKLFF. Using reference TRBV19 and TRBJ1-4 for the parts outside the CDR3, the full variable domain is DGGITQSPKYLFRKEGQNVTLSCEQNLNHDAMYWYRQDPGQGLRLIYYSQIVNDFQKGDIAEGYSVSREKKESFPLTVTSAQKNPTAFYLCASSPQWWTTNEKLFFGSGTQLSVL.

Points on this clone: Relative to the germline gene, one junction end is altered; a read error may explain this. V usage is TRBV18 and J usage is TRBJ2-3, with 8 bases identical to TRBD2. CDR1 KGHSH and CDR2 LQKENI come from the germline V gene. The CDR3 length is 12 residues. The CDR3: CASSPLAGLTEF. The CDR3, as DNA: TGTGCCAGCTCACCGCTAGCGGGCCTTACAGAATTT.

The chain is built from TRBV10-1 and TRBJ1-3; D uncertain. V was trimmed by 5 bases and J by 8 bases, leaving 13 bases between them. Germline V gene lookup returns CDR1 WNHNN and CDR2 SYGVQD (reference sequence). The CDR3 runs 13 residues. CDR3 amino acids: CASSPNPGDTIYF. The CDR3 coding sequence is TGCGCCAGCAGTCCGAACCCTGGGGACACCATATATTTT.

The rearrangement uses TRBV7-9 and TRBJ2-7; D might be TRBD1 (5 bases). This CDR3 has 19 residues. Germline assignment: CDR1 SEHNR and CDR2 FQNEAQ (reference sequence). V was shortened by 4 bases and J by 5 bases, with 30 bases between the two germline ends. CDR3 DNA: TGTGCCAGCAGCTCAGACTGGGGTGGGGCGGCCTGGAAGACCCACGAGCAGTACTTC. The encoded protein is CASSSDWGGAAWKTHEQYF.

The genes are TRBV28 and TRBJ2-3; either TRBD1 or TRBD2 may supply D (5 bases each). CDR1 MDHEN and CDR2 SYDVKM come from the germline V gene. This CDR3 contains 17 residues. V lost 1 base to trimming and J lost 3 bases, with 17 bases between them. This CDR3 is CASSLYLGEMGTDTQYF. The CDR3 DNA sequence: TGTGCCAGCAGTTTATACTTAGGGGAGATGGGGACAGATACGCAGTATTTT. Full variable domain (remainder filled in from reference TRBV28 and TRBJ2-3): DVKVTQSSRYLVKRTGEKVFLECVQDMDHENMFWYRQDPGLGLRLIYFSYDVKMKEKGDIPEGYSVSREKKERFSLILESASTNQTSMYLCASSLYLGEMGTDTQYFGPGTRLTVL.

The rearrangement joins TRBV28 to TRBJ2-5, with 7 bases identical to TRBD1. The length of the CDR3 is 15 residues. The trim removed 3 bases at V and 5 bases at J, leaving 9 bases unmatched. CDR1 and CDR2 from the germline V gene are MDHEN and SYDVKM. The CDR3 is CASSLGAGRGETQYF. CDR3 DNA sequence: TGTGCCAGCAGTTTGGGTGCGGGCAGGGGGGAGACCCAGTACTTC.

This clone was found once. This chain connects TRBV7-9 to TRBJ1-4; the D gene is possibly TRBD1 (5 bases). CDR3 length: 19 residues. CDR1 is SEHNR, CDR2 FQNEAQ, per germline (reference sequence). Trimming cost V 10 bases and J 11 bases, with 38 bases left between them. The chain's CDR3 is CATGATVTNRVPGSGKLFF. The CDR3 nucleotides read TGTGCCACCGGTGCGACAGTCACTAACCGGGTTCCTGGGTCTGGGAAACTGTTTTTT.

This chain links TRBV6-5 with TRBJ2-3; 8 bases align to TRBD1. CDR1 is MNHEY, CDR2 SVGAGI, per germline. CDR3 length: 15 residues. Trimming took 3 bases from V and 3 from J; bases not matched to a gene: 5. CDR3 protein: CASSYGQGHTDTQYF. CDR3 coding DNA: TGTGCCAGCAGTTATGGACAGGGTCATACAGATACGCAGTATTTT.

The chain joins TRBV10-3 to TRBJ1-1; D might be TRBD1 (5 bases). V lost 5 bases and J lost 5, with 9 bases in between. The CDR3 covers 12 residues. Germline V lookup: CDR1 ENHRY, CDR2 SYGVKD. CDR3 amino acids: CAISSTGTEAFF. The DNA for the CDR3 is TGTGCCATCAGTAGTACAGGAACTGAAGCTTTCTTT.

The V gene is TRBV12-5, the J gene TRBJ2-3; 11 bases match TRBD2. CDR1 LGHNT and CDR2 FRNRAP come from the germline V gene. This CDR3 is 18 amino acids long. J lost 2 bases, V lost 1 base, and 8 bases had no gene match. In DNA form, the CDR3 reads TGTGCTAGTGGTTTGGGCCTCATAGCGGGGGGGAACACAGATACGCAGTATTTT. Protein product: CASGLGLIAGGNTDTQYF. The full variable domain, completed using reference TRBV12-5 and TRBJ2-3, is DARVTQTPRHKVTEMGQEVTMRCQPILGHNTVFWYRQTMMQGLELLAYFRNRAPLDDSGMPKDRFSAEMPDATLATLKIQPSEPRDSAVYFCASGLGLIAGGNTDTQYFGPGTRLTVL.

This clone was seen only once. The CDR3 nucleotides are TGTGCCAGCAGCTTGGGACAGTACATTGCCCACTCCTACAATGAGCAGTTCTTC. This sequence encodes CASSLGQYIAHSYNEQFF. The chain combines TRBV7-8 with TRBJ2-1; 7 bases match TRBD1. V trimming: 3 bases; J trimming: 0 bases; junction bases outside the gene matches: 11. This CDR3 has 18 residues. Germline V gene data show CDR1 as SGHVS and CDR2 as FQNEAQ.

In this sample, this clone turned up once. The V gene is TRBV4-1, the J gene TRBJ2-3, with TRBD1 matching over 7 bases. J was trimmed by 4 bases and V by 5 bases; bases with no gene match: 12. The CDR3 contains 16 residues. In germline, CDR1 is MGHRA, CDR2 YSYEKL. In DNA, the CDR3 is TGCGCCAGCAGCGGCTTGACAGGGAGTTCCCCAGATACGCAGTATTTT. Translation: CASSGLTGSSPDTQYF.

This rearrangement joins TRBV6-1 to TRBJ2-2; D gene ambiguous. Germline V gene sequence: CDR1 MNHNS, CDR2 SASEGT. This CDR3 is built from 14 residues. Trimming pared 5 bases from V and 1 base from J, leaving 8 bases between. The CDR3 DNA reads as TGTGCCAGCAGTCAAAGTGGGAACACCGGGGAGCTGTTTTTT. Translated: CASSQSGNTGELFF.

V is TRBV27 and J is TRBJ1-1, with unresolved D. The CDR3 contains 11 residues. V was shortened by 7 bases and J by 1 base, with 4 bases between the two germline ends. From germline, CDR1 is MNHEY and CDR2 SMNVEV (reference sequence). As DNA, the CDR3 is TGTGCCAGCACAGGGAACACTGAAGCTTTCTTT. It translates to CASTGNTEAFF.

The CDR3 reads CASSFFGGPNEKLFF. The CDR3 DNA is TGTGCCAGCAGTTTTTTCGGGGGGCCCAATGAAAAACTGTTTTTT. The J gene is TRBJ1-4, the V gene TRBV2; D might be TRBD1 (6 bases). CDR1 is SNHLY and CDR2 is FYNNEI in the germline V gene. Trimming removed 5 bases at V and 5 bases at J, with 15 bases between. CDR3 length: 15 residues.

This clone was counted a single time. CDR3 nucleotide sequence: TGTGCCAGCAGCCATTTTCAGGACAGGAATAGGGAAACTGGCTACACCTTC. It specifies CASSHFQDRNRETGYTF. The chain is built from TRBV14 and TRBJ1-2, with TRBD1 matching 7 bases. CDR3 size: 17 residues. Trimming removed 3 bases from V and 7 bases from J; junction bases left unmatched: 17. CDR1 is SGHDN, CDR2 FVKESK, per germline.